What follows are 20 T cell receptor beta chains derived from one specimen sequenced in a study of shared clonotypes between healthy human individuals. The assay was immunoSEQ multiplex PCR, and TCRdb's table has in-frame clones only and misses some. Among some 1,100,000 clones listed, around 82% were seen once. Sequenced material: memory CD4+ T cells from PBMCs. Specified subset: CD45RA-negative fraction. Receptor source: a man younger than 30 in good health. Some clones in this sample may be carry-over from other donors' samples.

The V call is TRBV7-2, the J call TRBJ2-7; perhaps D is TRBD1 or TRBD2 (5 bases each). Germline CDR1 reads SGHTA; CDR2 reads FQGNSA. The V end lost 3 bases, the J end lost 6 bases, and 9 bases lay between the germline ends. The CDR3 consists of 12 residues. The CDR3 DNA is TGTGCCAGCAGCTTCCTGGGGACCGAGCAGTACTTC. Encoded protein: CASSFLGTEQYF. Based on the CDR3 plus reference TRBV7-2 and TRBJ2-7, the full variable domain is GAGVSQSPSNKVTEKGKDVELRCDPISGHTALYWYRQSLGQGLEFLIYFQGNSAPDKSGLPSDRFSAERTGGSVSTLTIQRTQQEDSAVYLCASSFLGTEQYFGPGTRLTVT.

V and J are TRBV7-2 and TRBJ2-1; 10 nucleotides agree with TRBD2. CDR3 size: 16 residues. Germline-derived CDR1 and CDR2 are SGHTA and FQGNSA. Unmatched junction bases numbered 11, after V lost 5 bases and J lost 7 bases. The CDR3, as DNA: TGTGCCAGCAGCACGTTTCTAGCGGGAGTGGGAAATGAGCAGTTCTTC. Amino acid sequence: CASSTFLAGVGNEQFF. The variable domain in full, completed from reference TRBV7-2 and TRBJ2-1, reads GAGVSQSPSNKVTEKGKDVELRCDPISGHTALYWYRQSLGQGLEFLIYFQGNSAPDKSGLPSDRFSAERTGGSVSTLTIQRTQQEDSAVYLCASSTFLAGVGNEQFFGPGTRLTVL.

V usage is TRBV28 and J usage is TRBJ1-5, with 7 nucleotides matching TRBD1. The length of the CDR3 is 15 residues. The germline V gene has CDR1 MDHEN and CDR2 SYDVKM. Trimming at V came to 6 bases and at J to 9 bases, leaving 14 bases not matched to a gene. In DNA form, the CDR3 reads TGTGCCAGCAGCAAACTCTCACAGGGGATGGGGCCCCAGCATTTT. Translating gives CASSKLSQGMGPQHF.

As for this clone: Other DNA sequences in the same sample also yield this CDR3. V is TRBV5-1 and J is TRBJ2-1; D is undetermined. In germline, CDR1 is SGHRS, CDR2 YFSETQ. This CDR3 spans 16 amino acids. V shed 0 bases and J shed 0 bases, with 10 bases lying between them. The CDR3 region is CASSLVASGSYNEQFF. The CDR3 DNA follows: TGCGCCAGCAGCTTGGTGGCTTCAGGCTCCTACAATGAGCAGTTCTTC.

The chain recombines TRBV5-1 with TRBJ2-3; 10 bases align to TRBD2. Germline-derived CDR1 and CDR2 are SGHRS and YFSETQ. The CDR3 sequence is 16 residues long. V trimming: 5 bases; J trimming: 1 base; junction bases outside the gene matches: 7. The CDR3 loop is CASRYTGTSGTDTQYF. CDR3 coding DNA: TGCGCCAGCAGATACACCGGGACTAGCGGCACAGATACGCAGTATTTT.

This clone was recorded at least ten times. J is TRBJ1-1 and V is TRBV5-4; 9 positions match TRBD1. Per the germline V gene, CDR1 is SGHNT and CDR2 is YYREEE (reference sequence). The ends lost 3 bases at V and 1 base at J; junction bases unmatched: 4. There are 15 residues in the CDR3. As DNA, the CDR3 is TGTGCCAGCAGCTGGCCGGGACAGGGGAACACTGAAGCTTTCTTT. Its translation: CASSWPGQGNTEAFF.

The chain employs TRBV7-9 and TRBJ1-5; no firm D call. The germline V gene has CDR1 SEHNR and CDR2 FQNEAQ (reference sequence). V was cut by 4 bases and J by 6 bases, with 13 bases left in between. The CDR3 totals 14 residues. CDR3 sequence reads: CASSSIRGGQPQHF. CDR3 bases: TGTGCCAGCAGCTCCATTCGGGGTGGTCAGCCCCAGCATTTT.

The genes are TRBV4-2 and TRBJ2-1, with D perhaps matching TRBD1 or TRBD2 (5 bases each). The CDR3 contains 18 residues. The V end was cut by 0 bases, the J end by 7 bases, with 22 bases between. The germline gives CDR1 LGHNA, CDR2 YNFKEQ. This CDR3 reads CASSQEFRGRVTANEQFF. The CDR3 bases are TGTGCCAGCAGCCAAGAATTCCGGGGCAGGGTTACGGCAAATGAGCAGTTCTTC.

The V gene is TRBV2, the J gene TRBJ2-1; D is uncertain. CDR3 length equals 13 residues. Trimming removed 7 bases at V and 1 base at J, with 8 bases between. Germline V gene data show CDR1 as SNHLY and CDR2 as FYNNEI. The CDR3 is CASTPSSYNEQFF. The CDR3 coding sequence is TGTGCCAGCACGCCGAGTTCCTACAATGAGCAGTTCTTC.

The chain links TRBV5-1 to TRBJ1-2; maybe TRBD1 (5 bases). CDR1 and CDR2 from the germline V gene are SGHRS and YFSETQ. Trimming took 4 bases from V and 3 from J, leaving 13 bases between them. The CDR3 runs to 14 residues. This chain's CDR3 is CASSLQGADYGYTF. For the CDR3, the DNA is TGCGCCAGCAGCCTCCAGGGCGCTGACTATGGCTACACCTTC.

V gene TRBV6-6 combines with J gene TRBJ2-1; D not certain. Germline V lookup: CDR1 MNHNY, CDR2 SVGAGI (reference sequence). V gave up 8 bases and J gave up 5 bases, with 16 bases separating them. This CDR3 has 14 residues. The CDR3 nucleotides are TGTGCCAGCGCTCGTGCCGCCCCCAACAATGAGCAGTTCTTC. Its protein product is CASARAAPNNEQFF.

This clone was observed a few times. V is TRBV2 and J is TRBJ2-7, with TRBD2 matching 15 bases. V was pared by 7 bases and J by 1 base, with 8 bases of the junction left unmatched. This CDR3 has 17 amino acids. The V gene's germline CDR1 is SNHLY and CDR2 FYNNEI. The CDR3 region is CASTRSGTSGRSYEQYF. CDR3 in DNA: TGTGCCAGCACCCGCTCCGGGACTAGCGGGAGGTCCTACGAGCAGTACTTC.

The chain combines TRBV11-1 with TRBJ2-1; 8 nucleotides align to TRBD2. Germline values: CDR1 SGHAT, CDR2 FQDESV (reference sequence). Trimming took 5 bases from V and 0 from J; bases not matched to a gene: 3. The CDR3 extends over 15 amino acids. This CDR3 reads CASSPSGSSYNEQFF. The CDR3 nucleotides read TGTGCCAGCAGCCCCAGCGGGAGCTCCTACAATGAGCAGTTCTTC.

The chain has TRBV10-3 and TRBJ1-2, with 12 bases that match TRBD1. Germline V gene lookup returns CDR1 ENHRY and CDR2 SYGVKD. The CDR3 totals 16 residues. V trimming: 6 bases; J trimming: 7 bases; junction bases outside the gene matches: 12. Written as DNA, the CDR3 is TGTGCCATCAGGGGGGACAGGGGGCGCGGTCCCGTTGGCTACACCTTC. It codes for CAIRGDRGRGPVGYTF.

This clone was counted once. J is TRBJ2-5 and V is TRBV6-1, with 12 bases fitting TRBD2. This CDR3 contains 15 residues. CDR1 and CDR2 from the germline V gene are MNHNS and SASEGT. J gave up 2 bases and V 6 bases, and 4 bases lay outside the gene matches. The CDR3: CASRQTSGRQETQYF. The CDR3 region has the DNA TGTGCCAGCAGACAAACTAGCGGGAGGCAAGAGACCCAGTACTTC.

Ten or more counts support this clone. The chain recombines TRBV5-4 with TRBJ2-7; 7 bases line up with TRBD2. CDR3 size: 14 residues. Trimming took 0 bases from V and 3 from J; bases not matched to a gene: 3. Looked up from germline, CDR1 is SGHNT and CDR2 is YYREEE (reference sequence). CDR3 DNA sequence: TGTGCCAGCAGCTTGGCTCGCGGGAGCTACGAGCAGTACTTC. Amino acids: CASSLARGSYEQYF. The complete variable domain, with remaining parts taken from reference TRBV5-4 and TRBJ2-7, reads ETGVTQSPTHLIKTRGQQVTLRCSSQSGHNTVSWYQQALGQGPQFIFQYYREEENGRGNFPPRFSGLQFPNYSSELNVNALELDDSALYLCASSLARGSYEQYFGPGTRLTVT.

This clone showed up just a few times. For the CDR3, the DNA is TGTGCCAGCAGCCCCCAGGCGGACAGGGGGTCCTACGAGCAGTACTTC. It is translated as CASSPQADRGSYEQYF. This sequence joins TRBV7-8 and TRBJ2-7, with 10 positions matching TRBD1. The V gene end was trimmed by 5 bases and the J gene end by 1 base; junction bases not matched to a gene: 8. Germline V gene sequence: CDR1 SGHVS, CDR2 FQNEAQ. This CDR3 has 16 amino acids. The whole variable domain, remainder taken from reference TRBV7-8 and TRBJ2-7, is GAGVSQSPRYKVAKRGQDVALRCDPISGHVSLFWYQQALGQGPEFLTYFQNEAQLDKSGLPSDRFFAERPEGSVSTLKIQRTQQEDSAVYLCASSPQADRGSYEQYFGPGTRLTVT.

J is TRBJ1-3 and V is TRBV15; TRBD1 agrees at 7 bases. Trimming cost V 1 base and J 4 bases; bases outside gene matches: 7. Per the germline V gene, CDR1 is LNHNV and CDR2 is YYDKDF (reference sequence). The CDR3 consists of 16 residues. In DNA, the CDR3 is TGTGCCACCAGCAGAGGCCCACAGGGGCGCGGAAACACCATATATTTT. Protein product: CATSRGPQGRGNTIYF.

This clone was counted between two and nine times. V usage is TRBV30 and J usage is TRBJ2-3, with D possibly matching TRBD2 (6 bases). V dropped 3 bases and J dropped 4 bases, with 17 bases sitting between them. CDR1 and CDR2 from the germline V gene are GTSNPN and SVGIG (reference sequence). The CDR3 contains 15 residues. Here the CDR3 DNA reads TGTGCCTGGAGGTGGGGCGGGACGGCCTCAGATACGCAGTATTTT. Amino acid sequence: CAWRWGGTASDTQYF.

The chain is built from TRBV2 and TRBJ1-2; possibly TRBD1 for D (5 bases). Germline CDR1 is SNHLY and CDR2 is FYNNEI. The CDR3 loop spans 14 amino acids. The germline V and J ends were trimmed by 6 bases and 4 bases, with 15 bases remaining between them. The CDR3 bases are TGTGCCAGCAGGATGCTAGGGGCCCCCTATGGCTACACCTTC. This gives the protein CASRMLGAPYGYTF.